Each of the 11 T cell receptor beta chains below was sequenced from the same sample in a study of patients and donors after allogeneic stem cell transplantation. TCRdb processed the RT-PCR reads anew with MiXCR; each CDR3 protein has one entry. The table shows over 400,000 distinct CDR3 sequences, with more than 15% occurring only once. Sequencing input: blood, either unsorted or a sorted T cell fraction (not recorded which). The receptors derive from a human donor who was either an allogeneic HSCT recipient or a stem cell or donor lymphocyte infusion donor (not recorded which). It is not recorded whose cells these are; they may come from a transplant donor.

The V call is TRBV2, the J call TRBJ2-7; D perhaps matches TRBD1 (6 bases). Germline V CDR1 and CDR2: SNHLY, FYNNEI. The CDR3 has 13 amino acids. With 3 bases removed from V and 2 bases from J, the gap between germline ends came to 8 bases. CDR3 DNA: TGTGCCAGCAGTGACAGGGGAACCTACGAGCAGTACTTC. Protein product: CASSDRGTYEQYF.

This chain uses TRBV5-1 with TRBJ2-7, with TRBD1 matching over 9 bases. Trimming at V came to 3 bases and at J to 3 bases, leaving 16 bases not matched to a gene. The CDR3 contains 18 residues. Germline V gene lookup returns CDR1 SGHRS and CDR2 YFSETQ. CDR3 in amino acids: CASSWGRDRVTLIYEQYF. The DNA of the CDR3 is TGCGCCAGCAGCTGGGGACGGGACAGGGTAACTTTAATCTACGAGCAGTACTTC.

This clonotype was seen a few times. This chain's CDR3 is CASSPGQAPNQPQHF. The CDR3 nucleotides are TGTGCCAGCAGTCCCGGACAGGCTCCCAATCAGCCCCAGCATTTT. J is TRBJ1-5 and V is TRBV12-3 or TRBV12-4; 7 bases match TRBD1. J lost 3 bases, V lost 5 bases, and 7 bases had no gene match. There are 15 residues in the CDR3.

In this sample, this clonotype turned up a few times. The V gene is TRBV25-1, the J gene TRBJ1-5; weak D call: TRBD1 (5 bases). Germline V lookup: CDR1 MGHDK, CDR2 SYGVNS. The CDR3 sequence is 14 residues long. Between the trimmed V and J ends, which lost 5 bases and 1 base, there was a span of 9 bases. The CDR3 loop is CASSNRGSNQPQHF. The DNA of the CDR3 is TGTGCCAGCAGTAACCGGGGGAGCAATCAGCCCCAGCATTTT.

This sequence joins TRBV6-1 and TRBJ1-5; D unclear. The CDR3 sequence is 18 residues long. The germline V gene has CDR1 MNHNS and CDR2 SASEGT. Deletions cut 6 bases from V and 5 bases from J, with 26 bases between. The CDR3, as DNA: TGTGCCAGCAGGGCCTATGGGGTTTGGAGGATCCCGGATCAGCCCCAGCATTTT. It specifies CASRAYGVWRIPDQPQHF.

This clonotype was seen a handful of times. The J gene is TRBJ2-5, the V gene TRBV6-1; D may be TRBD1 (6 bases). V gave up 6 bases and J gave up 2 bases, with 25 bases separating them. Germline loops: CDR1 MNHNS, CDR2 SASEGT. The CDR3 extends over 18 amino acids. CDR3 nucleotides: TGTGCCAGCAGCAAATTCGGGATTTTCGGGACACCTCAAGAGACCCAGTACTTC. It yields the protein CASSKFGIFGTPQETQYF.

This clonotype has only a few counts. The rearrangement joins TRBV10-3 to TRBJ1-4; no firm D call. Germline V gene sequence: CDR1 ENHRY, CDR2 SYGVKD. The germline V and J ends were trimmed by 6 bases and 7 bases, with 12 bases remaining between them. The CDR3 sequence is 13 residues long. The CDR3 reads CAIRRASREKLFF. Here the CDR3 DNA reads TGTGCCATCAGAAGGGCCTCCCGTGAAAAACTGTTTTTT.

A few counts support this clonotype. This sequence joins TRBV15 and TRBJ2-2, with 8 bases identical to TRBD1. The CDR3 is 14 amino acids. Germline V CDR1 and CDR2: LNHNV, YYDKDF (reference sequence). V was pared by 5 bases and J by 5 bases, with 4 bases of the junction left unmatched. CDR3 DNA: TGTGCCACCAGCCCGCGACAGGGGACCGGGGAGCTGTTTTTT. Translated, it gives CATSPRQGTGELFF. The full variable domain, its missing parts supplied by reference TRBV15 and TRBJ2-2, is DAMVIQNPRYQVTQFGKPVTLSCSQTLNHNVMYWYQQKSSQAPKLLFHYYDKDFNNEADTPDNFQSRRPNTSFCFLDIRSPGLGDTAMYLCATSPRQGTGELFFGEGSRLTVL.

This clonotype appeared a few times. The chain combines TRBV3-1 with TRBJ2-1, with 10 bases lining up with TRBD2. The J segment lost 8 bases and the V segment lost 0 bases, leaving 7 bases of the junction unmatched. Germline loops: CDR1 LGHDT, CDR2 YNNKEL (reference sequence). There are 16 residues in the CDR3. The CDR3 here is CASSQDLSSGSHEQFF. The CDR3 coding sequence is TGTGCCAGCAGCCAAGATTTGTCTAGCGGGAGTCATGAGCAGTTCTTC.

The rearrangement links TRBV6-2 or TRBV6-3 to TRBJ1-2; 8 nucleotides align to TRBD1. J lost 3 bases, V lost 5 bases, and 5 bases had no gene match. The CDR3 consists of 14 residues. CDR1 is MNHEY, CDR2 SVGEGT, per germline. CDR3 loop: CASSGQGQYYGYTF. CDR3 nucleotide sequence: TGTGCCAGCAGTGGACAGGGTCAATACTATGGCTACACCTTC.

The chain couples TRBV12-3 or TRBV12-4 to TRBJ1-6, with a weak D call TRBD1 (6 bases). V dropped 4 bases and J dropped 1 base, with 14 bases sitting between them. The CDR3 has 17 residues. CDR3 in DNA: TGTGCCAGCAGTTGGGGGCAGGGAGGGTCCTATAATTCACCCCTCCACTTT. It yields the protein CASSWGQGGSYNSPLHF.